The clone carrying this T cell receptor (beta chain) has at least ten counts. The CDR3 contains 12 residues. Trimming left V 4 bases short and J 10 bases short, with 14 bases between. Germline assignment: CDR1 SGHRS and CDR2 YFSETQ. The record originates from a study of T-cell memory formation after mild COVID-19. TCRdb fed the 5' RACE reads into MiXCR, producing one record per CDR3 protein. The repertoire holds approximately 170,000 distinct CDR3 sequences, with 13% as singletons. The rearrangement uses TRBV5-1 and TRBJ1-1, with D tentatively TRBD1 (5 bases). Source material: PBMCs or a T cell subset sorted from them (not recorded which). This TCR derives from a man aged 18 to 29 who had mild COVID-19 (a few samples of this study predate the infection). Cell type and time point are not known. In nucleotides, the CDR3 is TGCGCCAGCAGCGATCCAGGGAAGGCAGCTTTCTTT. Amino acid sequence: CASSDPGKAAFF.